These 14 T cell receptor beta chains were all obtained from the same sample, sequenced in a study of vaccination and CD4 T cells after COVID-19 (dated by TCRdb to between 2020 and 2023). Library preparation was by PCR. Sequencing relied on an Illumina iSeq 100. DNA from cultured CD4+ T cells was subjected to TCR sequencing with the Oncomine TCR Beta short-read assay at the Johns Hopkins FTIC core. TCRdb passed the public sequencing reads through fastp at Q25 and MiXCR, retaining productive beta sequences. Under each unique CDR3 protein, matching rows form one entry showing the most common genes and DNA. The sample includes approximately 14,000 distinct CDR3 sequences, with 53% observed a single time. The ten largest account for under 5% of the sample. Taken with the paper, the label for treatment or condition translates to: roughly 11-day PBMC culture with coronavirus spike peptide pools or control peptides (ViraFEST assay).

No antigen is known for these receptors. Sequencing used CD4+ T cells from blood, cultured in vitro, obtained before SARS-CoV-2 vaccination. These receptors originate from a human donor who had recovered from COVID-19.

The V call is TRBV19, the J call TRBJ1-5, with a tentative D call TRBD1 (5 bases). Trimming removed 7 bases at V and 7 bases at J, with 17 bases between. The CDR3 is 14 amino acids. CDR1 is LNHDA and CDR2 is SQIVND in the germline V gene (reference sequence). The CDR3 loop reads CASNNNGGGQPQHF. The DNA of the CDR3 is TGTGCCAGTAACAATAACGGGGGAGGCCAGCCCCAGCATTTT.

The V gene is TRBV9, the J gene TRBJ2-7; a possible D gene is TRBD1 (5 bases). The CDR3 extends over 15 amino acids. Trimming took 3 bases from V and 4 from J, leaving 17 bases between them. The germline V gene has CDR1 SGDLS and CDR2 YYNGEE. DNA of the CDR3: TGTGCCAGCAGCGCGGCTCCCGACAGCACATACGAGCAGTACTTC. Translation gives CASSAAPDSTYEQYF.

The rearrangement uses TRBV6-2 or TRBV6-3 and TRBJ2-7, with 7 bases fitting TRBD2. The CDR3 extends over 12 amino acids. Germline V gene sequence: CDR1 MNHEY, CDR2 SVGEGT. V dropped 5 bases and J dropped 6; count of bases not matched to a gene: 4. The CDR3 loop is CASSMTSLEQYF. CDR3 DNA sequence: TGTGCCAGCAGTATGACTAGCCTCGAGCAGTACTTC.

CDR3 DNA sequence: TGTGCCAGTAGTATTACCATCTCCGGACAGGGGGAGCATCAGCCCCAGCATTTT. This gives the protein CASSITISGQGEHQPQHF. The chain employs TRBV19 and TRBJ1-5; 10 bases agree with TRBD1. The CDR3 totals 18 residues. The V gene end was trimmed by 3 bases and the J gene end by 5 bases; junction bases not matched to a gene: 13. Germline loops: CDR1 LNHDA, CDR2 SQIVND (reference sequence).

The chain links TRBV19 to TRBJ2-7; 9 positions match TRBD1. V lost 7 bases, J lost 5 bases, and 6 bases stayed unmatched. Germline assignment: CDR1 LNHDA and CDR2 SQIVND (reference sequence). The CDR3 totals 13 residues. The CDR3 coding sequence is TGTGCCAGTACCGGGACAGGGACCCACGAGCAGTACTTC. Its translation: CASTGTGTHEQYF.

In nucleotides, the CDR3 is TGTGCCAGCAGATGGGACGTCGGGGCTGAAGCTTTCTTT. Translating gives CASRWDVGAEAFF. The V and J genes are TRBV12-3 or TRBV12-4 and TRBJ1-1; weak D call: TRBD1 (5 bases). The V end was cut by 6 bases, the J end by 6 bases, with 14 bases between. This CDR3 contains 13 residues.

The gene calls are TRBV5-6 and TRBJ1-5; 11 bases are a match to TRBD1. Germline values: CDR1 SGHDT, CDR2 YYEEEE. Unmatched junction bases numbered 2, after V lost 3 bases and J lost 0 bases. CDR3 length: 16 amino acids. This CDR3 is CASSWGQGGSNQPQHF. CDR3 coding DNA: TGTGCCAGCAGCTGGGGACAGGGGGGTAGCAATCAGCCCCAGCATTTT.

The V call is TRBV6-2 or TRBV6-3, the J call TRBJ1-2; D is unclear. CDR1 and CDR2 from the germline V gene are MNHEY and SVGEGT. This CDR3 is built from 15 residues. V was pared by 6 bases and J by 1 base, with 15 bases between. CDR3 coding DNA: TGTGCCAGCAGACCCCGGCAGGCTCATAACTATGGCTACACCTTC. This codes for CASRPRQAHNYGYTF.

V gene TRBV6-1 combines with J gene TRBJ1-5, with TRBD1 identical over 8 bases. CDR3 length: 15 amino acids. The V and J ends lost 3 bases and 4 bases, in that order; junction bases with no gene match: 5. Germline V CDR1 and CDR2: MNHNS, SASEGT. CDR3 nucleotides: TGTGCCAGCAGTGAGGCCAGGGGGCAGAATCAGCCCCAGCATTTT. Protein: CASSEARGQNQPQHF.

This chain uses TRBV5-4 with TRBJ1-2; D is ambiguous. The CDR3 has 13 amino acids. Germline CDR1 SGHNT, CDR2 YYREEE (reference sequence). Deletions cut 0 bases from V and 6 bases from J, with 9 bases between. In DNA form, the CDR3 reads TGTGCCAGCAGCTTGGAAAGGAGAGATGGCTACACCTTC. It is translated as CASSLERRDGYTF. Together with reference TRBV5-4 and TRBJ1-2, the CDR3 gives the full variable domain: ETGVTQSPTHLIKTRGQQVTLRCSSQSGHNTVSWYQQALGQGPQFIFQYYREEENGRGNFPPRFSGLQFPNYSSELNVNALELDDSALYLCASSLERRDGYTFGSGTRLTVV.

Here the CDR3 reads CASSFQQSSYEQYF. The CDR3 DNA sequence: TGTGCCAGCAGCTTCCAACAGAGCTCCTACGAGCAGTACTTC. The J gene is TRBJ2-7, the V gene TRBV11-3; D ambiguous. This CDR3 spans 14 amino acids. V dropped 3 bases and J dropped 0 bases, with 9 bases sitting between them. CDR1 SGHNT and CDR2 YENEEA come from the germline V gene.

The gene calls are TRBV7-2 and TRBJ1-2; D is ambiguous. V lost 5 bases and J 2 bases, leaving 18 bases between the germline ends. Germline V CDR1 and CDR2: SGHTA, FQGNSA. The CDR3 extends over 16 amino acids. The CDR3 DNA sequence: TGTGCCAGCAGCCCATCGCGTCAGACTTCCAACTATGGCTACACCTTC. It specifies CASSPSRQTSNYGYTF.

V gene TRBV20-1 combines with J gene TRBJ2-2, with D hard to call. CDR3 length equals 14 residues. The germline gives CDR1 DFQATT, CDR2 SNEGSKA (reference sequence). The germline V and J ends were trimmed by 1 base and 2 bases, with 8 bases remaining between them. The CDR3 bases are TGCAGTGCTAGAGCGAGGAGTAACACCGGGGAGCTGTTTTTT. It is translated as CSARARSNTGELFF.

CDR3 in amino acids: CASTATGFHGYTF. The CDR3 nucleotides read TGTGCCAGCACTGCGACAGGGTTTCATGGCTACACCTTC. The chain couples TRBV28 to TRBJ1-2; 7 bases align to TRBD1. The length of the CDR3 is 13 residues. The V gene's germline CDR1 is MDHEN and CDR2 SYDVKM. V lost 7 bases to trimming and J lost 6 bases; unmatched junction nucleotides: 8.